This T cell receptor (beta chain) comes out of a study of metastatic and nonmetastatic thyroid tumors. Using MiXCR, TCRdb re-called clones from the PCR reads. Of about 49,000 clones in the sample, roughly 4% are singletons; the top ten hold roughly a tenth. Findings and limits, study-wide: Versus benign nodules, malignant thyroid tumors reportedly had significantly higher TCR beta diversity, in blood and tumor.

In its sample, this clone was seen a few times. What it binds is unknown. Mismatch with germline at one junction end may stem from a read error. The germline V gene has CDR1 MNHEY and CDR2 SVGEGT. This CDR3 has 18 amino acids. Treatment of any kind had been given to no patient before thyroid surgery. The receptor was derived from a female donor with papillary thyroid cancer or a benign thyroid nodule (not recorded which). Some clones in this sample may be carry-over from other donors' samples. This chain links TRBV6-2 or TRBV6-3 with TRBJ2-6, with D tentatively TRBD1 or TRBD2 (5 bases each). Input material: blood. The CDR3 sequence: CASRPDSESGSGANVLTF. The CDR3 coding sequence is TGTGCCAGCAGGCCAGATAGCGAGAGTGGCTCTGGGGCCAACGTACTGACTTTC.